The 32 T cell receptor beta chains presented below share a single source sample, sequenced in a study of HIV-infected patients and healthy controls. TCRdb redid the calling of the 5' RACE reads with MiXCR, one entry per CDR3 protein. The data show about 67,000 distinct CDR3 sequences, around 16% seen once. The sample taken for sequencing was CD4+ T cells from blood. The origin of the receptors is a human donor in good health.

The chain is built from TRBV29-1 and TRBJ2-3; D may be TRBD2 (6 bases). The CDR3 covers 11 residues. V lost 7 bases to trimming and J lost 6 bases, with 11 bases between them. Germline-derived CDR1 and CDR2 are SQVTM and ANQGSEA. CDR3 protein: CSGRAGDTQYF. The CDR3 DNA reads as TGCAGCGGGAGGGCCGGGGATACGCAGTATTTT.

This clonotype was seen repeatedly, ten times or more. V gene TRBV6-2 or TRBV6-3 combines with J gene TRBJ1-1; 7 nucleotides align to TRBD1. Germline CDR1 and CDR2: MNHEY and SVGEGT. This CDR3 region has 13 residues. J was trimmed by 1 base and V by 6 bases; bases with no gene match: 2. For the CDR3, the DNA is TGTGCCAGCAGGGACAGGTCGAACACTGAAGCTTTCTTT. Translation: CASRDRSNTEAFF.

This clonotype occurred a few times. V is TRBV12-3 or TRBV12-4 and J is TRBJ2-7; TRBD1 matches 10 bases. Unmatched junction bases numbered 9, after V lost 6 bases and J lost 7 bases. The CDR3 consists of 14 residues. The chain's CDR3 is CASRSGQGMGEQYF. The CDR3 coding sequence is TGTGCCAGCAGATCGGGACAGGGGATGGGGGAGCAGTACTTC.

The chain combines TRBV19 with TRBJ1-6; no clear D gene. The length of the CDR3 is 16 residues. Germline CDR1 reads LNHDA; CDR2 reads SQIVND (reference sequence). V lost 1 base to trimming and J lost 7 bases, with 14 bases between them. CDR3 in amino acids: CASSIAYRRRNSPLHF. CDR3 sequence (DNA): TGTGCCAGTAGTATAGCGTACCGTCGCCGGAATTCACCCCTCCACTTT.

The J gene is TRBJ1-1, the V gene TRBV3-1, with D maybe TRBD1 (6 bases). Germline CDR1 and CDR2: LGHDT and YNNKEL (reference sequence). Trimming removed 0 bases from V and 13 bases from J, with 18 bases in between. The CDR3 is 14 amino acids. The CDR3 DNA is TGTGCCAGCAGCCAAGATTCTCGAGGACAGTCTCTTTTCTTT. This sequence encodes CASSQDSRGQSLFF.

The chain carries TRBV30 and TRBJ1-5; D possibly corresponds to TRBD1 (5 bases). CDR3 size: 13 residues. V lost 2 bases, J lost 4 bases, and 9 bases lay in between. CDR1 GTSNPN and CDR2 SVGIG come from the germline V gene (reference sequence). CDR3 region: CAWSYRGNQPQHF. The CDR3, as DNA: TGTGCCTGGAGTTATAGGGGTAATCAGCCCCAGCATTTT.

This clonotype was detected ten times or more. The chain couples TRBV6-1 to TRBJ1-1, with D unresolved. In germline, CDR1 is MNHNS, CDR2 SASEGT. V was pared by 7 bases and J by 1 base, with 13 bases between. The CDR3 is 14 amino acids. Here the CDR3 reads CASIERVRNTEAFF. The CDR3 DNA is TGTGCCAGCATAGAAAGGGTCAGGAACACTGAAGCTTTCTTT.

The chain has TRBV3-1 and TRBJ1-2, with a tentative D call TRBD1 (5 bases). This CDR3 has 15 amino acids. V lost 1 base to trimming and J lost 6 bases, with 15 bases between them. Germline values: CDR1 LGHDT, CDR2 YNNKEL (reference sequence). Here the CDR3 DNA reads TGTGCCAGCAGCCAAGCGGGCGAGGGACCAAATGGCTACACCTTC. Residues: CASSQAGEGPNGYTF.

Only a few counts were recorded for this clonotype. The chain uses TRBV5-6 and TRBJ1-1; a weak D match, TRBD1 (6 bases). V lost 1 base, J lost 1 base, and 20 bases lay in between. The germline gives CDR1 SGHDT, CDR2 YYEEEE. CDR3 size: 18 residues. CDR3 region: CASSLSGTTPTPNTEAFF. CDR3 in DNA: TGTGCCAGCAGCTTGAGCGGGACAACCCCGACGCCGAACACTGAAGCTTTCTTT.

The chain employs TRBV20-1 and TRBJ2-5; D could derive from TRBD1 or TRBD2 (5 bases each). The CDR3 spans 15 residues. Trimming pared 3 bases from V and 4 bases from J, leaving 18 bases between. CDR1 and CDR2 from the germline V gene are DFQATT and SNEGSKA (reference sequence). The CDR3 bases are TGCAGTGCTAGCTTATCAGGGACCGGTAGAGAGACCCAGTACTTC. Its protein product is CSASLSGTGRETQYF.

This clonotype was found a few times. J is TRBJ1-3 and V is TRBV5-1, with 10 bases that match TRBD1. The CDR3 totals 17 residues. Per the germline V gene, CDR1 is SGHRS and CDR2 is YFSETQ. The J segment lost 0 bases and the V segment lost 3 bases, leaving 6 bases of the junction unmatched. CDR3 nucleotides: TGCGCCAGCAGCTACGGGACAGGGGCTTCCTCTGGAAACACCATATATTTT. Its protein product is CASSYGTGASSGNTIYF.

This clonotype was seen only a few times. The chain joins TRBV6-6 to TRBJ2-7; TRBD2 aligns across 8 bases. V dropped 5 bases and J dropped 2; count of bases not matched to a gene: 8. CDR1 and CDR2 (germline): MNHNY, SVGAGI (reference sequence). There are 15 residues in the CDR3. In nucleotides, the CDR3 is TGTGCCAGCAGTACCCGTAGCGGGGCCCCCTACGAGCAGTACTTC. This translates into CASSTRSGAPYEQYF.

This clonotype was recorded a few times. The rearrangement joins TRBV20-1 to TRBJ2-3, with D possibly TRBD2 on 5 matching bases. The V end was cut by 3 bases, the J end by 3 bases, with 19 bases between. The germline gives CDR1 DFQATT, CDR2 SNEGSKA (reference sequence). There are 16 residues in the CDR3. The CDR3 DNA reads as TGCAGTGCTAGTAGCATCGGGCCAACGGGGACAGATACGCAGTATTTT. Translated: CSASSIGPTGTDTQYF.

This clonotype was seen more than once but under ten times. The gene calls are TRBV11-1 and TRBJ2-4; 9 nucleotides agree with TRBD2. Germline CDR1 is SGHAT and CDR2 is FQDESV (reference sequence). J gave up 0 bases and V 5 bases, and 17 bases lay outside the gene matches. The CDR3 has 20 amino acids. CDR3 bases: TGTGCCAGCAGCACCCCCCGGACTAGCGCATCCTTACTAGCCAAAAACATTCAGTACTTC. This gives the protein CASSTPRTSASLLAKNIQYF.

This sequence joins TRBV30 and TRBJ2-6; D is perhaps TRBD1 (6 bases). From germline, CDR1 is GTSNPN and CDR2 SVGIG (reference sequence). The CDR3 sequence is 15 residues long. The V end lost 4 bases, the J end lost 0 bases, and 10 bases lay between the germline ends. Here the CDR3 reads CAWTGDYSGANVLTF. The CDR3 DNA is TGTGCCTGGACAGGGGATTACTCTGGGGCCAACGTCCTGACTTTC.

This clonotype was counted between two and nine times. Here the CDR3 DNA reads TGTGCCATCAGTGGACAGGCGGGAGGCACTGAAGCTTTCTTT. Translated, it gives CAISGQAGGTEAFF. The rearrangement uses TRBV10-3 and TRBJ1-1; possible D gene TRBD1, 6 bases. Germline assignment: CDR1 ENHRY and CDR2 SYGVKD. The length of the CDR3 is 14 residues. Trimming removed 4 bases at V and 4 bases at J, with 13 bases between.

V usage is TRBV15 and J usage is TRBJ2-2; 9 nucleotides align to TRBD1. The CDR3 is made up of 16 amino acids. V gave up 0 bases and J gave up 7 bases; unmatched junction bases: 6. The germline gives CDR1 LNHNV, CDR2 YYDKDF (reference sequence). This chain's CDR3 is CATSRERTGDIGELFF. The CDR3 nucleotides read TGTGCCACCAGCAGAGAGCGGACAGGGGATATCGGGGAGCTGTTTTTT.

This clonotype was picked up many times. Here the CDR3 reads CATSDPARTSGGFVDTQYF. The CDR3 DNA follows: TGTGCCACCAGTGATCCGGCGCGAACTAGCGGGGGTTTCGTGGATACGCAGTATTTT. The chain combines TRBV24-1 with TRBJ2-3, with 11 bases matching TRBD2. This CDR3 contains 19 residues. V was pared by 3 bases and J by 6 bases, with 16 bases of the junction left unmatched. Germline CDR1 is KGHDR and CDR2 is SFDVKD.

The rearrangement uses TRBV12-3 or TRBV12-4 and TRBJ2-3; the D gene is possibly TRBD1 (5 bases). Deletions cut 7 bases from V and 5 bases from J, with 7 bases between. The CDR3 has 11 amino acids. CDR3 nucleotides: TGTGCCAGCACCCAGGGAGATACGCAGTATTTT. Its translation: CASTQGDTQYF.

This chain's CDR3 is CASSYKAYEQYF. The CDR3 DNA reads TGTGCCAGCAGTTACAAGGCCTACGAGCAGTACTTC. The gene calls are TRBV6-2 or TRBV6-3 and TRBJ2-7; D is undetermined. This CDR3 is built from 12 residues. Looked up from germline, CDR1 is MNHEY and CDR2 is SVGEGT. Trimming shortened V by 2 bases and J by 2 bases, and 4 bases separated the two germline ends.

As concerns this clonotype: At one end the junction does not follow the germline gene, possibly because of a read error. The chain recombines TRBV20-1 with TRBJ2-3, with TRBD2 identical over 9 bases. This CDR3 has 16 amino acids. Germline V gene data show CDR1 as DFQATT and CDR2 as SNEGSKA (reference sequence). The CDR3 DNA reads as TGCAGAGCTAGGAATAGCGGGGGTGGGAGTTCAGATACGCAGTATTTT. Protein product: CRARNSGGGSSDTQYF.

This clonotype was detected many times. The chain links TRBV7-2 to TRBJ2-7; possible D gene TRBD1, 6 bases. CDR3 length: 16 amino acids. V was shortened by 8 bases and J by 0 bases, with 20 bases between the two germline ends. The germline V gene encodes CDR1 SGHTA and CDR2 FQGNSA. The CDR3 DNA reads TGTGCCAGCGCCTTTGCCCAAGGACAGAGCTCCTACGAGCAGTACTTC. Protein sequence: CASAFAQGQSSYEQYF.

The J gene is TRBJ2-1, the V gene TRBV3-1, with D perhaps matching TRBD1 or TRBD2 (6 bases each). This CDR3 has 15 residues. Germline CDR1 is LGHDT and CDR2 is YNNKEL (reference sequence). The V end was cut by 3 bases, the J end by 5 bases, with 14 bases between. The CDR3 DNA reads TGTGCCAGCAGCCACCAAGGGGGGTCCCACAATGAGCAGTTCTTC. Translating gives CASSHQGGSHNEQFF.

The chain is built from TRBV7-2 and TRBJ2-1; TRBD2 aligns across 8 bases. There are 16 residues in the CDR3. Germline-derived CDR1 and CDR2 are SGHTA and FQGNSA. Trimming cost V 2 bases and J 2 bases; bases outside gene matches: 5. The DNA for the CDR3 is TGTGCCAGCAGCTTATCCAGCGGGAGAACCTACAATGAGCAGTTCTTC. Translated, it gives CASSLSSGRTYNEQFF.

The rearrangement joins TRBV14 to TRBJ1-3; possible D gene TRBD1, 5 bases. The CDR3 extends over 16 amino acids. The germline gives CDR1 SGHDN, CDR2 FVKESK. With 0 bases removed from V and 0 bases from J, the gap between germline ends came to 9 bases. CDR3: CASSQDGAYSGNTIYF. CDR3 nucleotides: TGTGCCAGCAGCCAAGATGGGGCGTACTCTGGAAACACCATATATTTT.

Many counts were recorded for this clonotype. The chain links TRBV6-2 or TRBV6-3 to TRBJ2-1; a weak D match, TRBD1 (6 bases). The V end lost 4 bases, the J end lost 4 bases, and 11 bases lay between the germline ends. The CDR3 spans 14 residues. Germline V gene lookup returns CDR1 MNHEY and CDR2 SVGEGT. The chain's CDR3 is CASSSDSNYNEQFF. CDR3 bases: TGTGCCAGCAGTTCGGACAGTAATTACAATGAGCAGTTCTTC.

This chain links TRBV21-1 with TRBJ1-3; no DNA check was done on the table's D call, TRBD1. TRBV21-1 is a listed pseudogene. The CDR3 spans 15 residues. CDR3 residues: CASSKARVTGNTIYF. In DNA form, the CDR3 reads TGTGCCAGCAGCAAAGCCAGGGTGACGGGAAACACCATATATTTT.

This clonotype was counted a few times. This chain uses TRBV29-1 with TRBJ2-2; tentative D call: TRBD2 (5 bases). CDR1 SQVTM and CDR2 ANQGSEA come from the germline V gene. The CDR3 covers 13 residues. V was trimmed by 1 base and J by 5 bases, leaving 8 bases between them. The CDR3 is CSVEASMTGELFF. CDR3 coding DNA: TGCAGCGTTGAAGCTAGCATGACCGGGGAGCTGTTTTTT.

The chain has TRBV6-5 and TRBJ2-3; a weak D match, TRBD2 (5 bases). V was clipped by 4 bases and J by 5 bases, with 19 bases between them. The CDR3 totals 16 residues. CDR1 and CDR2 from the germline V gene are MNHEY and SVGAGI. CDR3 protein: CASSLSRASWGDTQYF. CDR3 bases: TGTGCCAGCAGTTTGAGCCGGGCTAGCTGGGGAGATACGCAGTATTTT.

Only a few counts were recorded for this clonotype. The chain uses TRBV7-9 and TRBJ2-7, with a tentative D call TRBD1 (6 bases). The CDR3 loop spans 13 amino acids. V dropped 5 bases and J dropped 0 bases, with 8 bases sitting between them. Germline V gene lookup returns CDR1 SEHNR and CDR2 FQNEAQ (reference sequence). In nucleotides, the CDR3 is TGTGCCAGCAGCCTGGACAGCTCCTACGAGCAGTACTTC. It translates to CASSLDSSYEQYF. Variable domain in full (rest from reference TRBV7-9 and TRBJ2-7): DTGVSQNPRHKITKRGQNVTFRCDPISEHNRLYWYRQTLGQGPEFLTYFQNEAQLEKSRLLSDRFSAERPKGSFSTLEIQRTEQGDSAMYLCASSLDSSYEQYFGPGTRLTVT.

The sample holds a few counts of this clonotype. The chain carries TRBV7-2 and TRBJ2-5, with 14 bases matching TRBD2. Germline CDR1 and CDR2: SGHTA and FQGNSA. With 2 bases clipped from V and 4 bases from J, the junction kept 9 bases outside the gene matches. This CDR3 is built from 18 residues. As DNA, the CDR3 is TGTGCCAGCAGCTTAACCCTAGGGACTAGCGGGAGCAGAGAGACCCAGTACTTC. Protein sequence: CASSLTLGTSGSRETQYF.

CDR3 residues: CASSPGQNRKTEAFF. CDR3 DNA sequence: TGTGCCAGCAGCCCCGGACAGAACCGCAAGACTGAAGCTTTCTTT. The rearrangement joins TRBV5-6 to TRBJ1-1; maybe TRBD1 (6 bases). The V end was cut by 4 bases, the J end by 5 bases, with 18 bases between. Per germline, CDR1 SGHDT and CDR2 YYEEEE. The CDR3 spans 15 residues.